The text below deals with one TCR beta chain. Its antigen is undetermined. This entry belongs to a study of CD8 T cells in Susac syndrome. Study-level findings and limits: The study conceded that its TCR sequencing and HLA analysis involved relatively few individuals.

FACS was used to enrich TEMRA cells, whereas the CD8+ and CD4+ T cells were obtained by negative isolation. CDR1 SNHLY and CDR2 FYNNEI come from the germline V gene. There are 18 residues in the CDR3. Trimming cost V 2 bases and J 0 bases, with 18 bases left between them. Roughly 0.45 to 1 ug RNA was reverse transcribed with random hexamers. TCRdb re-derived calls from the immunoSEQ multiplex PCR reads in MiXCR, one entry per CDR3 protein. The data contain about 47,000 distinct CDR3 sequences, 80% to 95% of them singletons. The source material was CD8+ T cells from PBMCs. The V gene is TRBV2, the J gene TRBJ2-3; D is unresolved. This clonotype was obtained from a human donor in good health. CDR3 bases: TGTGCCAGCAGTGAATCATTCACAGATGGATCTAGCACAGATACGCAGTATTTT. It codes for CASSESFTDGSSTDTQYF.